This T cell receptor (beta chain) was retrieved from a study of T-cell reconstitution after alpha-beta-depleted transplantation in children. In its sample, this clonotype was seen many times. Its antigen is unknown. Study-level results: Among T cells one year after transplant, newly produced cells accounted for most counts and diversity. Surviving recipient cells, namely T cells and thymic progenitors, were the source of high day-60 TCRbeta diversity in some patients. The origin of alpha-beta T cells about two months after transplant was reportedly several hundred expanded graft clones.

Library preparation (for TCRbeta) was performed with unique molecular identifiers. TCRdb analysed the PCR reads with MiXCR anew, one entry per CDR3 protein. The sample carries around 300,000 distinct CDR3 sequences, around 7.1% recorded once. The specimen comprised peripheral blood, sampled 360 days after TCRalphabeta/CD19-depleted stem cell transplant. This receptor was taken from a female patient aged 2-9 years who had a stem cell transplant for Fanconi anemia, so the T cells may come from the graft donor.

CDR3 sequence reads: CASSLTGDEKLFF. The CDR3 coding sequence is TGCGCCAGCAGCTTGACCGGGGATGAAAAACTGTTTTTT. This chain connects TRBV5-1 to TRBJ1-4, with D uncertain. V lost 1 base and J lost 6, with 7 bases in between. The germline V gene has CDR1 SGHRS and CDR2 YFSETQ. CDR3 length: 13 amino acids.